The 8 T cell receptor beta chains below were found in one sample sequenced in a study of OX40 agonist ivuxolimab in advanced cancers. TCRdb keeps only in-frame clones here, not all; method: immunoSEQ multiplex PCR. The sample includes 100,000 or so clones, about nine tenths of them seen just once. Source: CD4+ or CD8+ T cells sorted from blood, taken in a trial of the OX40 agonist ivuxolimab. The receptors stem from an adult with an advanced solid tumor such as melanoma, head and neck, liver or kidney cancer.

This clone was seen just once. The chain employs TRBV19 and TRBJ2-3, with D unclear. The length of the CDR3 is 13 residues. V shed 6 bases and J shed 3 bases, with 10 bases lying between them. Germline CDR1 is LNHDA and CDR2 is SQIVND (reference sequence). The CDR3 protein is CASRRLSTDTQYF. The CDR3, as DNA: TGTGCCAGTAGGCGCCTCTCAACAGATACGCAGTATTTT.

J is TRBJ2-1 and V is TRBV5-1; 11 bases align to TRBD2. V shed 4 bases, J shed 4 bases, and the junction held 4 bases outside the gene matches. Looked up from germline, CDR1 is SGHRS and CDR2 is YFSETQ. The CDR3 length is 15 residues. The CDR3 loop reads CASSRTSGSYNEQFF. Written as DNA, the CDR3 is TGCGCCAGCAGCAGAACTAGCGGGAGTTACAATGAGCAGTTCTTC.

The chain links TRBV9 to TRBJ2-2; perhaps TRBD2 as D (5 bases). Germline V gene lookup returns CDR1 SGDLS and CDR2 YYNGEE. There are 12 residues in the CDR3. Deletions cut 3 bases from V and 8 bases from J, with 8 bases between. The CDR3 here is CASSGGSGELFF. The CDR3 region has the DNA TGTGCCAGCAGCGGAGGGAGTGGGGAGCTGTTTTTT. The full variable domain, completed using reference TRBV9 and TRBJ2-2, is DSGVTQTPKHLITATGQRVTLRCSPRSGDLSVYWYQQSLDQGLQFLIQYYNGEERAKGNILERFSAQQFPDLHSELNLSSLELGDSALYFCASSGGSGELFFGEGSRLTVL.

This chain joins TRBV29-1 and TRBJ2-7; perhaps TRBD2 as D (6 bases). V lost 5 bases to trimming and J lost 5 bases, with 13 bases between them. Germline V gives CDR1 SQVTM, CDR2 ANQGSEA. This CDR3 has 12 amino acids. Here the CDR3 DNA reads TGCAGCGTTCTCAGGGAGGATAACGAGCAGTACTTC. Residues: CSVLREDNEQYF.

This clone has just one count. CDR3 in amino acids: CATLDREGGETQYF. The CDR3 DNA reads TGTGCCACGCTGGACAGGGAGGGAGGGGAGACCCAGTACTTC. The rearrangement joins TRBV10-3 to TRBJ2-5; D perhaps matches TRBD1 (8 bases). The V and J ends lost 10 bases and 5 bases respectively, with 20 bases between them. This CDR3 has 14 residues. CDR1 ENHRY and CDR2 SYGVKD come from the germline V gene.

In regard to this clone: Compared with germline, one end of the junction differs, possibly owing to a read error. The chain combines TRBV11-2 with TRBJ1-2; no firm D call. CDR3 length equals 12 residues. Looked up from germline, CDR1 is SGHAT and CDR2 is FQNNGV. The DNA of the CDR3 is TGTGCCAGCAGCTTGGGTTCCCCGGGCAGGAGCTTC. Encoded protein: CASSLGSPGRSF.

As for this clone: A much bigger clone sits one base away, suggesting this may be a read error. The V gene is TRBV5-5, the J gene TRBJ1-2; no clear D. The V gene lost 2 bases and the J gene lost 1 base, with 0 bases spanning the gap. The CDR3 has 11 residues. CDR1 is SGHKS, CDR2 YYEKEE, per germline (reference sequence). The CDR3 sequence: CASSFNYGYTF. The CDR3 nucleotides are TGTGCCAGCAGCTTTAACTATGGCTACACCTTC.

The chain joins TRBV6-1 to TRBJ2-7; TRBD1 might be the D (7 bases). The germline CDR1 and CDR2 sequences are MNHNS and SASEGT. Trimming took off 6 bases at V and 7 bases at J, with 16 bases between the two ends. This CDR3 has 13 residues. CDR3 sequence: CASRPGPGGEQYF. CDR3 sequence (DNA): TGTGCCAGCAGGCCGGGCCCAGGGGGGGAGCAGTACTTC.